The next 7 T cell receptor beta chains were all read from a single sample in a study of shared clonotypes between healthy human individuals. Using immunoSEQ multiplex PCR, the repertoire was profiled, and TCRdb retains in-frame clones only, with some absent. The sample carries 500,000 to 700,000 clones, approximately 95% recorded once. Naive CD8 cells were CD45RO-negative, positively selected for CCR7, excluding terminally differentiated effector memory CD45RA+ cells. The sample comprised naive CD8+ T cells sorted from blood. All receptors derive from a woman aged 25 to 45 in good health.

This rearrangement joins TRBV11-2 to TRBJ1-4, with D hard to call. The CDR3 totals 12 residues. The germline gives CDR1 SGHAT, CDR2 FQNNGV. V lost 4 bases and J lost 12, with 12 bases in between. CDR3 loop: CASSSEHSQLFF. CDR3 DNA: TGTGCCAGCAGCTCGGAACACAGTCAACTGTTTTTT.

CDR3: CASNDRLTDTQYF. As DNA, the CDR3 is TGTGCCAGCAATGACAGGCTCACAGATACGCAGTATTTT. The J gene is TRBJ2-3, the V gene TRBV27, with D maybe TRBD1 (6 bases). Between the trimmed V and J ends, which lost 7 bases and 2 bases, there was a span of 10 bases. This CDR3 has 13 amino acids. The V gene's germline CDR1 is MNHEY and CDR2 SMNVEV (reference sequence).

The chain is built from TRBV27 and TRBJ2-7; TRBD1 might be the D (6 bases). V was cut by 5 bases and J by 1 base, with 12 bases left in between. CDR1 MNHEY and CDR2 SMNVEV come from the germline V gene (reference sequence). This CDR3 contains 14 residues. CDR3 bases: TGTGCCAGCAGTCCGCGGACAGCTTCCTACGAGCAGTACTTC. Amino acids: CASSPRTASYEQYF.

As for this clone: The same CDR3 arises from other DNA sequences in this sample as well. The chain couples TRBV28 to TRBJ1-2; 9 bases map to TRBD1. V was pared by 1 base and J by 5 bases, with 2 bases of the junction left unmatched. The CDR3 has 14 amino acids. Germline V gene data show CDR1 as MDHEN and CDR2 as SYDVKM. As DNA, the CDR3 is TGTGCCAGCAGTTTATTGGACAGGGGATATGGCTACACCTTC. Amino acids: CASSLLDRGYGYTF.

As concerns this clone: Other nucleotide sequences from this sample produce the same CDR3. J is TRBJ2-7 and V is TRBV29-1; tentative D call: TRBD1 (6 bases). Germline CDR1 and CDR2: SQVTM and ANQGSEA. The CDR3 contains 12 residues. Trimming stripped 4 bases from V and 2 bases from J, with 9 bases between. The CDR3 DNA reads as TGCAGCGTTGTGGGACAAACCTACGAGCAGTACTTC. This sequence encodes CSVVGQTYEQYF.

This clone has only one observation. DNA of the CDR3: TGTGCCAGCAGCGGATCTACTGGGGCCGTCGAAGCCAACTATGGCTACACCTTC. Protein product: CASSGSTGAVEANYGYTF. The chain recombines TRBV11-2 with TRBJ1-2, with D possibly being TRBD1 (5 bases). V shed 5 bases and J shed 2 bases, with 24 bases lying between them. The CDR3 is made up of 18 amino acids. CDR1 SGHAT and CDR2 FQNNGV come from the germline V gene.

The J gene is TRBJ2-1, the V gene TRBV27, with TRBD2 matching over 7 bases. The CDR3 extends over 12 amino acids. Germline V gene sequence: CDR1 MNHEY, CDR2 SMNVEV (reference sequence). V trimming: 11 bases; J trimming: 4 bases; junction bases outside the gene matches: 5. Here the CDR3 DNA reads TGTGCCTGTACTAGCGAGTACAATGAGCAGTTCTTC. This codes for CACTSEYNEQFF.